The text below deals with one TCR beta chain. Its recognized antigen is unknown. The record has no base qualities; no much larger clone is one base away. The library relied on the immunoSEQ multiplex PCR assay. Imported from immuneACCESS, the table was reduced by TCRdb to in-frame sequences with V and J called. These copies leave out some clones; in studies compared against another copy, an unresolved V gene accounts for under half, and the cause of the remainder is not known. This sample gives roughly 120,000 clones in total; approximately 80% of them show up just once. Roughly 5.3% of the sample lies in the top ten. This sample is drawn from a study of radiotherapy plus CTLA-4 blockade in lung cancer (dated by TCRdb to 2016 to 2019). Regarding the study in general: Among the enrolled patients, approximately 18% had an objective response, and less than 40% reached disease control.

Findings and caveats that apply to the study as a whole: TCR clones derived from tumors expanded in peripheral blood after treatment with radiotherapy and ipilimumab. Early dynamic changes in blood T cell clones, together with increased serum interferon-beta after radiation, were reported as the strongest predictors of response.

In this study, focal radiation therapy paired with CTLA-4 blockade (ipilimumab) was tested in patients who had chemo-refractory metastatic non-small-cell lung cancer. This sequence was found in a human donor with non-small cell lung cancer who had a partial response to radiotherapy plus ipilimumab. Material: peripheral blood, obtained from a patient treated with radiotherapy plus ipilimumab.

This receptor carries the CDR3 CASNDRVGTEAFF. The bases are TGTGCCAGCAATGACAGGGTTGGTACTGAAGCTTTCTTT. In this chain, TRBV19 is recombined with TRBJ1-1; 7 middle bases align to TRBD1. Via the germline V gene (reference sequence), CDR1 is LNHDA and CDR2 SQIVND. V has 9 bases trimmed and J has 5 bases trimmed; junction bases matching no gene number 9. The CDR3 runs 13 residues from the cysteine to the phenylalanine. The retained sequence is limited to the CDR3, 39 bases, with the frame set at the first base.